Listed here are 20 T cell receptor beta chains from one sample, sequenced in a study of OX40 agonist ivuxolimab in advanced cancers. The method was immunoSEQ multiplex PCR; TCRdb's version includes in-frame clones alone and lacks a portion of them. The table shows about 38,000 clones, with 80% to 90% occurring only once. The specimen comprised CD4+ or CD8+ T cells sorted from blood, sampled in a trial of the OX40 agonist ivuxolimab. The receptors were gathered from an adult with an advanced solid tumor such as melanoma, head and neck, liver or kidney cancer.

The DNA for the CDR3 is TGTGCCAGCAGTGACTCGACGGAACCGAGGGGGCAATACACCGGGGAGCTGTTTTTT. It yields the protein CASSDSTEPRGQYTGELFF. The J gene is TRBJ2-2, the V gene TRBV6-4; 7 bases align to TRBD1. Germline-derived CDR1 and CDR2 are MRHNA and SNTAGT. CDR3 size: 19 residues. J lost 3 bases, V lost 0 bases, and 13 bases had no gene match.

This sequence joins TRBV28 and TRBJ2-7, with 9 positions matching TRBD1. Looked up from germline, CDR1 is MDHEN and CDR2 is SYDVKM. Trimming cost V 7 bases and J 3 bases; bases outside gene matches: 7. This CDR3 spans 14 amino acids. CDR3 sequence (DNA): TGTGCCAGCACCGCGGGGGACAGGGTCTACGAGCAGTACTTC. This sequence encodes CASTAGDRVYEQYF.

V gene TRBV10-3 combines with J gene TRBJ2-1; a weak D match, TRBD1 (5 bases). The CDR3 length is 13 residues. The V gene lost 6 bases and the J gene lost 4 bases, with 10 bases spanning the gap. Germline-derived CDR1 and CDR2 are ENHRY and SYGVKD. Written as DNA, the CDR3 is TGTGCCATCAGACAAGGGGTATACAATGAGCAGTTCTTC. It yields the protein CAIRQGVYNEQFF.

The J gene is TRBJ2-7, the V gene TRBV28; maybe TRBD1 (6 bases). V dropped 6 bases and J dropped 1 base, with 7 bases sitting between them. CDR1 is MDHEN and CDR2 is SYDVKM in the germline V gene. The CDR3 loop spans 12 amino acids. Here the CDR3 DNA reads TGTGCCAGCAGCACAGGGTCCTACGAGCAGTACTTC. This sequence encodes CASSTGSYEQYF.

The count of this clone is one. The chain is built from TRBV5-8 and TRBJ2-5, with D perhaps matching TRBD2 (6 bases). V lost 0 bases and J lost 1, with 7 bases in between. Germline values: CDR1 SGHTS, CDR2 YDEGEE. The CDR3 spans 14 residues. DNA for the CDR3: TGTGCCAGCAGCTTGGTGGGGGGCCAAGAGACCCAGTACTTC. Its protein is CASSLVGGQETQYF.

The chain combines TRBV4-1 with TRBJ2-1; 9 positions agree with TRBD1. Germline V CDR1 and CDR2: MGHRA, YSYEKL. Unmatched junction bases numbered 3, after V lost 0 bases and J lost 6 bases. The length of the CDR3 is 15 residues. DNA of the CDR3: TGCGCCAGCAGCCAAGAGGGGACAGGGAGCAATGAGCAGTTCTTC. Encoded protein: CASSQEGTGSNEQFF.

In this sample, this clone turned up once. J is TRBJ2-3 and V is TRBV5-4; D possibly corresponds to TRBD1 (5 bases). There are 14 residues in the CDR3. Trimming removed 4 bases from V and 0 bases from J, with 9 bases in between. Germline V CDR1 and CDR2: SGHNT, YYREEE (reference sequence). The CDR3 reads CASSLTASTDTQYF. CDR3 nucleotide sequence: TGTGCCAGCAGCCTGACAGCTAGCACAGATACGCAGTATTTT.

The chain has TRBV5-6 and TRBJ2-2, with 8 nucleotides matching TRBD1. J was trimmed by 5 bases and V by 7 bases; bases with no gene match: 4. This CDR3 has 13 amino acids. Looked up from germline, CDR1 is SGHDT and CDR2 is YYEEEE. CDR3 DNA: TGTGCCAGCGACAGGGGTCGGACCGGGGAGCTGTTTTTT. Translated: CASDRGRTGELFF.

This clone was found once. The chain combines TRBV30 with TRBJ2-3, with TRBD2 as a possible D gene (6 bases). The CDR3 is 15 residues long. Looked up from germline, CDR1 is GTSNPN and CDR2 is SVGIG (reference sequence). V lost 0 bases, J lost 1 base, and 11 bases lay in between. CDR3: CAWSVQAGRTDTQYF. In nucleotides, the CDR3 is TGTGCCTGGAGTGTACAAGCGGGCCGCACAGATACGCAGTATTTT.

The CDR3 DNA reads as TGTGCCAGCAGTTCCGGACAGAACCAAGAGACCCAGTACTTC. This codes for CASSSGQNQETQYF. The V and J genes are TRBV6-6 and TRBJ2-5; TRBD1 is a possible D gene (6 bases). V was trimmed by 4 bases and J by 0 bases, leaving 9 bases between them. The length of the CDR3 is 14 residues. Germline V gives CDR1 MNHNY, CDR2 SVGAGI (reference sequence).

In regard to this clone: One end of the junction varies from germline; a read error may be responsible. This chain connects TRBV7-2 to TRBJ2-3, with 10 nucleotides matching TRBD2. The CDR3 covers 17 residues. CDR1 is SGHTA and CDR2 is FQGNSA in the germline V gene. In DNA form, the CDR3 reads TGTGCCAGCAGCTTAGGGATAGCGGGGGGACGCACGGATACGCAGTATTTT. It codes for CASSLGIAGGRTDTQYF.

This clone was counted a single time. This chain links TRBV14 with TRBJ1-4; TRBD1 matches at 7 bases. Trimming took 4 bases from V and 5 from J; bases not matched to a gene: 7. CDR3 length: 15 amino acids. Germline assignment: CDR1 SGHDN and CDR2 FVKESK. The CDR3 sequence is CASSPHQGENEKLFF. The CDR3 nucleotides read TGTGCCAGCAGCCCTCATCAGGGGGAGAATGAAAAACTGTTTTTT. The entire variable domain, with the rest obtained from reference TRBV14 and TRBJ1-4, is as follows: EAGVTQFPSHSVIEKGQTVTLRCDPISGHDNLYWYRRVMGKEIKFLLHFVKESKQDESGMPNNRFLAERTGGTYSTLKVQPAELEDSGVYFCASSPHQGENEKLFFGSGTQLSVL.

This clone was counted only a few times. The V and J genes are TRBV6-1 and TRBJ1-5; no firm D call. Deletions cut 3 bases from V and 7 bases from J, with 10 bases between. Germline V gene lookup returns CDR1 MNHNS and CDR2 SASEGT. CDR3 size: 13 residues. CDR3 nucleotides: TGTGCCAGCAGTGAGCGGGGAGGGCAGCCCCAGCATTTT. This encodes CASSERGGQPQHF.

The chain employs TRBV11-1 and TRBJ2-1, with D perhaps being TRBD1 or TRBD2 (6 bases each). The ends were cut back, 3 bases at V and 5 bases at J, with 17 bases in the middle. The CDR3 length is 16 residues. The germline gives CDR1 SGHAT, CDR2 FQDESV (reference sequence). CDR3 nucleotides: TGTGCCAGCAGCTTGGGAGGAGGGGGGCACAACAATGAGCAGTTCTTC. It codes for CASSLGGGGHNNEQFF. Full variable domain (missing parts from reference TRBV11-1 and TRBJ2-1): EAEVAQSPRYKITEKSQAVAFWCDPISGHATLYWYRQILGQGPELLVQFQDESVVDDSQLPKDRFSAERLKGVDSTLKIQPAELGDSAMYLCASSLGGGGHNNEQFFGPGTRLTVL.

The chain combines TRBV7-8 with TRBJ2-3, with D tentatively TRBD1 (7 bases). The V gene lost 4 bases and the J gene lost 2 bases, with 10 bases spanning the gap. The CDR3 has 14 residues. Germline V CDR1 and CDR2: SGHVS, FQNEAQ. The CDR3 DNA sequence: TGTGCCAGCAGCTGGAGGGGGCCCACAGATACGCAGTATTTT. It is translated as CASSWRGPTDTQYF.

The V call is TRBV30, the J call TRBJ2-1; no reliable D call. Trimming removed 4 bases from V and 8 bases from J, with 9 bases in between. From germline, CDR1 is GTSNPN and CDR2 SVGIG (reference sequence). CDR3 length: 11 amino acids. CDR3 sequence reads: CAWNIWDEQFF. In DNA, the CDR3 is TGTGCCTGGAATATTTGGGATGAGCAGTTCTTC.

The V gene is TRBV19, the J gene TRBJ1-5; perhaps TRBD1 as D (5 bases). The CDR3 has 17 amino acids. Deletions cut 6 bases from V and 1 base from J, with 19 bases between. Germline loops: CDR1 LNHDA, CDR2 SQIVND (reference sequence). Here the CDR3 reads CASSYLRGRGSNQPQHF. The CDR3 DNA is TGTGCCAGTAGCTACCTCCGAGGGCGGGGGAGCAATCAGCCCCAGCATTTT.

The CDR3 here is CASSFIGTPSGNQPQHF. The CDR3 DNA follows: TGTGCCAGCAGTTTTATCGGGACCCCCTCTGGCAATCAGCCCCAGCATTTT. The rearrangement uses TRBV27 and TRBJ1-5; perhaps TRBD1 as D (5 bases). Germline V lookup: CDR1 MNHEY, CDR2 SMNVEV (reference sequence). V lost 3 bases to trimming and J lost 2 bases, with 17 bases between them. The CDR3 is made up of 17 amino acids.

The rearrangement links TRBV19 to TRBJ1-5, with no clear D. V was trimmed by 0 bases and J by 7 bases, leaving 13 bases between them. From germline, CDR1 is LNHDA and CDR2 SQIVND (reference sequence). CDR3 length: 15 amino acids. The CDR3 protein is CASSIEAGVRQPQHF. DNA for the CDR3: TGTGCCAGTAGTATAGAGGCGGGTGTCCGGCAGCCCCAGCATTTT.

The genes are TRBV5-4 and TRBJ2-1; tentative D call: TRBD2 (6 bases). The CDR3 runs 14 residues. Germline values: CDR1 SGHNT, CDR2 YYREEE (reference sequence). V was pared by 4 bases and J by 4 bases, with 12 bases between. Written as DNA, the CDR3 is TGTGCCAGCAGCGGCGGGGCCGAGTACAATGAGCAGTTCTTC. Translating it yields CASSGGAEYNEQFF.